Listed below are T cell receptor beta chains from one sample, sequenced in a study of T cells in Graves' hyperthyroidism and ophthalmopathy. TCRdb reprocessed the multiplex PCR reads with MiXCR, giving one entry per CDR3 protein. This sample has about 640,000 distinct CDR3 sequences; more than 20% occur once, and the top ten carry more than 30%. The sequenced material came from blood. These receptor sequences come from a man aged 25-45 years with Graves' ophthalmopathy. The CDR3 runs from the conserved cysteine through the conserved F or W. The order of the fields is V gene, J gene, D gene, clone size, CDR3 protein, CDR3 DNA. A D gene is named only where the DNA matches it firmly. Not every row has a clone size; where given, it reads once, few, many or a size class.

TRBV7-9	TRBJ2-1	TRBD2	many	CASSGASGSVSNEQFF	TGTGCCAGCAGTGGCGCTAGCGGGAGTGTGTCAAATGAGCAGTTCTTC
TRBV18	TRBJ1-2	-	many	CASSRGDGYGYTF	TGTGCCAGCTCACGTGGGGATGGCTATGGCTACACCTTC
TRBV18	TRBJ1-1	TRBD1	-	CASSPAGQGLTFF	TGTGCCAGCTCACCAGCGGGACAGGGACTGACTTTCTTT
TRBV4-2	TRBJ1-5	-	few	CASSQGQTNQPQHF	TGTGCCAGCAGCCAAGGACAGACCAATCAGCCCCAGCATTTT
TRBV11-3	TRBJ2-2	TRBD1	-	CAPQGGANTGELFF	TGTGCCCCCCAAGGGGGCGCGAACACCGGGGAGCTGTTTTTT
TRBV30	TRBJ2-4	-	many	CAWSVRELAKNIQYF	TGTGCCTGGAGTGTAAGGGAGCTAGCCAAAAACATTCAGTACTTC
TRBV19	TRBJ2-1	TRBD2	few	CASSVRPLAGGLSGTEQFF	TGTGCCAGTAGTGTCCGCCCCCTAGCGGGAGGGCTCTCAGGCACTGAGCAGTTCTTC
TRBV28	TRBJ2-5	-	-	CASTDWGLEETQYF	TGTGCCAGCACCGACTGGGGTTTGGAGGAGACCCAGTACTTC
TRBV9	TRBJ1-2	-	-	CASSADHSNYGYTF	TGTGCCAGCAGCGCGGATCATTCTAACTATGGCTACACCTTC
TRBV28	TRBJ1-1	-	many	CASVGVMNTEAFF	TGTGCCAGCGTCGGGGTGATGAACACTGAAGCTTTCTTT
TRBV4-2	TRBJ1-5	-	few	CASSLWGPGYSNQPQHF	TGTGCCAGCAGCCTATGGGGGCCCGGCTATAGCAATCAGCCCCAGCATTTT
TRBV27	TRBJ1-1	-	-	CASSLVGPMNTEAFF	TGTGCCAGCAGTTTAGTGGGCCCGATGAACACTGAAGCTTTCTTT
TRBV29-1	TRBJ2-3	TRBD2	-	CSVGLAGVSDTQYF	TGCAGCGTTGGACTAGCGGGAGTGTCAGATACGCAGTATTTT
TRBV18	TRBJ2-7	TRBD2	many	CASSVQGLSHYEQYF	TGTGCCAGCTCAGTCCAGGGACTATCGCACTACGAGCAGTACTTC
TRBV30	TRBJ1-2	-	many	CAWSVSGLYGYTF	TGTGCCTGGAGTGTATCTGGGTTATATGGCTACACCTTC
TRBV27	TRBJ2-3	TRBD2	few	CASSPRTSGSWADTQYF	TGTGCCAGCTCTCCTCGGACTAGCGGGAGCTGGGCAGATACGCAGTATTTT
TRBV7-9	TRBJ1-6	-	-	CASSLAGSDISPLHF	TGTGCCAGCAGCTTAGCGGGGAGCGATATTTCACCCCTCCACTTT
TRBV13	TRBJ2-1	-	-	CATTVRGSYNEQFF	TGTGCCACCACGGTTAGGGGCTCCTACAATGAGCAGTTCTTC
TRBV7-9	TRBJ1-1	-	many	CASSLDPGTEAFF	TGTGCCAGCAGCTTAGACCCAGGCACTGAAGCTTTCTTT
TRBV5-1	TRBJ2-7	-	once	CASSYGLCSYEQYF	TGCGCCAGCAGCTACGGACTATGTTCCTACGAGCAGTACTTC
TRBV30	TRBJ2-1	TRBD2	few	CAWRKSGRDYNEQFF	TGTGCCTGGAGGAAAAGCGGGAGGGACTACAATGAGCAGTTCTTC
TRBV7-8	TRBJ2-7	TRBD2	-	CASSPRTSPMGPYEQYF	TGTGCCAGCAGCCCCCGGACTAGCCCAATGGGACCCTACGAGCAGTACTTC
TRBV7-9	TRBJ2-2	TRBD2	-	CASTKPGLAPGELFF	TGTGCCAGCACCAAACCGGGACTAGCACCGGGGGAGCTGTTTTTT
TRBV6-6	TRBJ2-1	-	-	CASSYSQWSEQFF	TGTGCCAGCAGTTACTCTCAGTGGAGTGAGCAGTTCTTC
TRBV11-1	TRBJ1-1	-	many	CASSQPAHRGMNTEAFF	TGTGCCAGCAGCCAACCCGCCCATCGGGGTATGAACACTGAAGCTTTCTTT
TRBV20-1	TRBJ2-1	TRBD2	many	CSAAGDNEQFF	TGCAGTGCCGCGGGGGACAATGAGCAGTTCTTC
TRBV29-1	TRBJ1-2	-	-	CSVARSSGGYTF	TGCAGCGTTGCTAGGTCTAGTGGCGGCTACACCTTC
TRBV4-3	TRBJ1-5	-	-	CASSQQASEPQHF	TGCGCCAGCAGCCAACAGGCAAGCGAGCCCCAGCATTTT
TRBV5-1	TRBJ1-3	TRBD1	few	CASSSSTGGLGNTIYF	TGCGCCAGCAGCAGTTCGACAGGGGGATTGGGAAACACCATATATTTT
TRBV28	TRBJ2-1	-	many	CASSSRGYGGNEQFF	TGTGCCAGCAGCTCCCGGGGCTATGGCGGGAATGAGCAGTTCTTC
TRBV24-1	TRBJ2-5	-	-	CATSDEQGSQYF	TGTGCCACCAGTGATGAACAGGGTTCCCAGTACTTC
TRBV7-9	TRBJ2-7	-	many	CASSPPMGSYEQYF	TGTGCCAGCAGCCCCCCGATGGGGAGCTACGAGCAGTACTTC
TRBV13	TRBJ2-7	TRBD1	many	CASSPTGGPYEQYF	TGTGCCAGCAGCCCCACAGGGGGGCCCTACGAGCAGTACTTC
TRBV20-1	TRBJ2-3	-	many	CSAYSASLLTSTDTQYF	TGCAGTGCTTACTCAGCGAGTCTGCTCACTAGCACAGATACGCAGTATTTT
TRBV7-8	TRBJ2-5	-	many	CASSFQGSAYQETQYF	TGTGCCAGCAGCTTCCAGGGGTCGGCTTACCAAGAGACCCAGTACTTC